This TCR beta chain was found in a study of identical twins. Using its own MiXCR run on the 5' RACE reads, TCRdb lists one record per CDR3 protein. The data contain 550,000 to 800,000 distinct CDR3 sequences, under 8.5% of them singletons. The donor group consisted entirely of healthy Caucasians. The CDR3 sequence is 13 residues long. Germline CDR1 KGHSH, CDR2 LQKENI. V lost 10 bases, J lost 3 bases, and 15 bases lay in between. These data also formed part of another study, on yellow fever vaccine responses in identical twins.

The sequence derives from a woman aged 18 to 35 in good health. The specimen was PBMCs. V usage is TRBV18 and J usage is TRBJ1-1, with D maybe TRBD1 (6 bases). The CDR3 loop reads CATYRERDTEAFF. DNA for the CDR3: TGTGCCACGTACAGGGAGAGAGACACTGAAGCTTTCTTT.